A selection of T cell receptor beta chains follows, all from one sample in a study of blood T cell repertoires in COVID-19. Assay used: immunoSEQ multiplex PCR; TCRdb lists only in-frame clones, some missing. The profile shows approximately 220,000 clones, around 82% of them singletons. Sequencing used PBMCs or T cells enriched from blood (not recorded which). The receptors were sampled from a woman between 35 and 50 years old with acute COVID-19. Each CDR3 is given with its conserved first and last residue. The order of the fields is V gene, J gene, CDR3 protein.

TRBV3-1/TRBV3-2	TRBJ1-1	CASSRIDRGTEAFF
TRBV12-3/TRBV12-4	TRBJ1-1	CASTPSSEAFF
TRBV27	TRBJ1-5	CASSADRRLAPQHF
TRBV27	TRBJ1-2	CASSTKPGQIYGYTF
TRBV10-1	TRBJ1-1	CASSMQGNTEAFF
TRBV28	TRBJ1-6	CASSLGQGDSPLHF
TRBV6-6	TRBJ2-1	CASTSETGGSYNEQFF
TRBV28	TRBJ1-2	CASSTGQIFYGYTF
TRBV19	TRBJ1-1	CASSIGFSWLEANTEAFF
TRBV30	TRBJ1-5	CAWRQGSQPQHF
TRBV9	TRBJ1-6	CASSVEQHNSPLHF
TRBV5-4	TRBJ1-4	CASSKGQGEFNEKLFF
TRBV11-2	TRBJ1-6	CASSLSEVRYSPLHF
TRBV9	TRBJ1-2	CASSVGGQGHYGYTF
TRBV28	TRBJ2-1	CASSSQFFRPGLAGEAYNEQFF
TRBV6-5	TRBJ1-1	CASSFPGQGSEAFF
TRBV3-1/TRBV3-2	TRBJ1-2	CASSPVRRNYGYTF